A selection of T cell receptor beta chains follows, all from one sample in a study of Graves' ophthalmopathy and Graves' hyperthyroidism. TCRdb re-derived calls from the multiplex PCR reads in MiXCR, one entry per CDR3 protein. The sample includes around 660,000 distinct CDR3 sequences, 35% to 50% of them seen just once. The sample taken for sequencing was peripheral blood. Receptor source: an adult man with Graves' ophthalmopathy. CDR3s include the opening cysteine and the closing phenylalanine or tryptophan. D genes are given only for firm matches. Size tells how often a clone was seen (once, few, many) or the class of an expanded clone, and some rows leave it out.

clone size	V gene	CDR3 length	J gene	D gene	CDR3 protein	CDR3 DNA
NA	TRBV7-8	13	TRBJ2-1	TRBD1	CASSPDRGNEQFF	TGTGCCAGCAGCCCCGACAGGGGAAATGAGCAGTTCTTC
many	TRBV20-1	13	TRBJ2-7	NA	CSAAREEGYEQYF	TGCAGTGCGGCCAGGGAGGAGGGCTACGAGCAGTACTTC
few	TRBV2	15	TRBJ1-2	TRBD1	CASSSRQGWGYGYTF	TGTGCCAGCAGTTCCCGACAGGGATGGGGCTATGGCTACACCTTC
once	TRBV20-1	14	TRBJ1-6	NA	CSAKDRNYNSPLHF	TGCAGTGCTAAGGACCGCAACTATAATTCACCCCTCCACTTT
many	TRBV4-2	14	TRBJ1-1	NA	CASSQGREQREAFF	TGTGCCAGCAGCCAAGGCCGGGAGCAGCGAGAAGCTTTCTTT
NA	TRBV29-1	11	TRBJ1-2	NA	CSVVQGSGYTF	TGCAGCGTTGTGCAGGGAAGTGGCTACACCTTC
NA	TRBV2	16	TRBJ2-7	NA	CASSLRGAPSPDEQYF	TGTGCCAGCAGCTTGAGGGGGGCCCCCTCACCTGACGAGCAGTACTTC
many	TRBV2	16	TRBJ1-2	TRBD1	CASSEIGGTGGYGYTF	TGTGCCAGCAGTGAAATTGGCGGGACAGGGGGCTATGGCTACACCTTC
many	TRBV7-9	15	TRBJ1-1	NA	CASSPGGGLNTEAFF	TGTGCCAGCAGCCCAGGCGGAGGCCTGAACACTGAAGCTTTCTTT
NA	TRBV25-1	16	TRBJ2-5	TRBD2	CASSESGDGGEWTQYF	TGTGCCAGCAGTGAATCCGGCGACGGGGGGGAATGGACCCAGTACTTC
NA	TRBV3-1	17	TRBJ2-5	NA	CASSQDNSWYPPETQYF	TGTGCCAGCAGCCAAGATAACTCCTGGTACCCCCCAGAGACCCAGTACTTC
few	TRBV13	15	TRBJ2-7	TRBD1	CASIPGTGGTYEQYF	TGTGCCAGCATCCCCGGCACAGGGGGCACCTACGAGCAGTACTTC
NA	TRBV4-1	16	TRBJ2-2	NA	CASSQEGSANTGELFF	TGCGCCAGCAGCCAAGAAGGTTCGGCGAACACCGGGGAGCTGTTTTTT
few	TRBV9	14	TRBJ2-3	NA	CASSVGSNTDTQYF	TGTGCCAGCAGCGTTGGCAGTAACACAGATACGCAGTATTTT
many	TRBV10-3	15	TRBJ2-2	TRBD2	CAIAASGRTTGELFF	TGTGCCATCGCAGCTAGCGGGAGGACCACCGGGGAGCTGTTTTTT
NA	TRBV24-1	15	TRBJ1-2	NA	CATSPKGKGRVGYTF	TGTGCCACCTCCCCCAAAGGAAAGGGTCGGGTTGGCTACACCTTC
NA	TRBV27	12	TRBJ2-6	NA	CAGVSGANVLTF	TGTGCGGGAGTCTCTGGGGCCAACGTCCTGACTTTC
few	TRBV12-5	14	TRBJ1-5	NA	CASGLSPINQPQHF	TGTGCTAGTGGTTTGTCCCCGATCAATCAGCCCCAGCATTTT
NA	TRBV29-1	12	TRBJ1-1	NA	CSESGRNTEAFF	TGCAGCGAGTCGGGACGGAACACTGAAGCTTTCTTT
many	TRBV9	14	TRBJ2-2	NA	CASSVGGQTGELFF	TGTGCCAGCAGCGTAGGAGGCCAAACCGGGGAGCTGTTTTTT
NA	TRBV7-2	12	TRBJ2-2	NA	CASSQTPGELLF	TGTGCCAGCAGCCAAACCCCCGGGGAGCTGCTTTTT
once	TRBV19	14	TRBJ1-2	NA	CASSIRGWGEGYSF	TGTGCCAGTAGTATAAGGGGCTGGGGAGAGGGCTACTCCTTC
few	TRBV12-5	17	TRBJ1-1	NA	CASGLGPTRRLNTEAFF	TGTGCTAGTGGTTTGGGACCTACGAGGAGACTGAACACTGAAGCTTTCTTT
many	TRBV2	14	TRBJ1-1	NA	CASSGGLPNTEAFF	TGTGCCAGCAGTGGAGGGTTACCGAACACTGAAGCTTTCTTT
many	TRBV19	16	TRBJ1-1	NA	CASKTQTAQMNTEAFF	TGTGCCAGTAAGACTCAGACAGCCCAAATGAACACTGAAGCTTTCTTT
many	TRBV20-1	15	TRBJ1-5	NA	CSARPGVHSNQPQHF	TGCAGTGCTAGGCCAGGGGTTCACAGCAATCAGCCCCAGCATTTT
NA	TRBV29-1	12	TRBJ1-4	NA	CSVVRVAEELFF	TGCAGCGTTGTGAGGGTAGCGGAGGAACTGTTTTTT
NA	TRBV29-1	15	TRBJ2-3	TRBD2	CSGLGLAGGADTQYF	TGCAGCGGGCTGGGACTAGCGGGAGGCGCAGATACGCAGTATTTT
many	TRBV19	12	TRBJ1-2	NA	CASRTQGFGYTF	TGTGCCAGTAGGACCCAGGGGTTTGGCTACACCTTC
NA	TRBV12-3/TRBV12-4	16	TRBJ2-5	TRBD2	CASSSGGAKDGETQYF	TGTGCCAGCTCTAGCGGGGGGGCCAAGGATGGAGAGACCCAGTACTTC
many	TRBV7-6	15	TRBJ2-5	NA	CASSRGAVVQETQYF	TGTGCCAGCAGCAGAGGGGCGGTCGTCCAAGAGACCCAGTACTTC
NA	TRBV11-2	15	TRBJ2-7	NA	CASSFLGQRDYEQYF	TGTGCCAGCAGCTTCCTGGGACAACGCGACTACGAGCAGTACTTC
NA	TRBV24-1	11	TRBJ1-6	NA	CATRTDSPLHF	TGTGCCACCAGGACGGATTCACCCCTCCACTTT
NA	TRBV29-1	12	TRBJ2-1	TRBD2	CSVTIAGDEQFF	TGCAGCGTTACTATAGCGGGAGATGAGCAGTTCTTC
few	TRBV7-9	15	TRBJ1-1	NA	CASSPHTRANTEAFF	TGCGCCAGCAGCCCGCACACAAGGGCTAACACTGAAGCTTTCTTT
many	TRBV9	12	TRBJ1-2	NA	CASSSEPTGFKF	TGTGCCAGCAGCTCCGAACCGACAGGTTTCAAGTTC
few	TRBV2	14	TRBJ2-7	TRBD2	CASSPPGGPTEQYF	TGTGCCAGCAGCCCGCCGGGGGGGCCGACCGAGCAGTACTTC
NA	TRBV19	14	TRBJ1-6	NA	CASSHRGEGSPLHF	TGTGCCAGTAGTCACCGGGGCGAGGGTTCACCCCTCCACTTT
NA	TRBV7-2	15	TRBJ2-7	TRBD2	CASSQGLAISYEQYF	TGCGCCAGCAGCCAGGGACTAGCGATCTCCTACGAGCAGTACTTC
many	TRBV2	15	TRBJ1-2	NA	CASSEGSGVQYGYTF	TGTGCCAGCAGTGAAGGTTCGGGAGTACAGTATGGCTACACCTTC
many	TRBV5-1	14	TRBJ1-2	NA	CASSFSDANYGYTF	TGCGCCAGCAGCTTCTCTGATGCTAACTATGGCTACACCTTC
few	TRBV6-5	14	TRBJ1-5	NA	CASKGSNSNQPQHF	TGTGCCAGCAAGGGGTCAAATAGCAATCAGCCCCAGCATTTT
NA	TRBV7-2	15	TRBJ1-5	NA	CASSLAGVDEQPQHF	TGTGCCAGCAGCTTAGCGGGTGTGGACGAGCAGCCCCAGCATTTT
NA	TRBV5-1	15	TRBJ2-7	NA	CASRPSRGLTYEQYF	TGTGCCAGCAGGCCCAGTCGCGGGCTAACCTACGAGCAGTACTTC
few	TRBV7-9	16	TRBJ2-5	TRBD2	CASSHDLAGGQETQYF	TGTGCCAGCAGCCATGATCTAGCGGGAGGGCAAGAGACCCAGTACTTC
few	TRBV6-5	14	TRBJ2-7	TRBD2	CASSEWRGALGQYF	TGTGCCAGCAGTGAATGGCGGGGGGCCCTGGGGCAGTACTTC
NA	TRBV25-1	13	TRBJ2-7	NA	CASSGAPAYEQYF	TGTGCCAGCTCTGGGGCCCCCGCCTACGAGCAGTACTTC